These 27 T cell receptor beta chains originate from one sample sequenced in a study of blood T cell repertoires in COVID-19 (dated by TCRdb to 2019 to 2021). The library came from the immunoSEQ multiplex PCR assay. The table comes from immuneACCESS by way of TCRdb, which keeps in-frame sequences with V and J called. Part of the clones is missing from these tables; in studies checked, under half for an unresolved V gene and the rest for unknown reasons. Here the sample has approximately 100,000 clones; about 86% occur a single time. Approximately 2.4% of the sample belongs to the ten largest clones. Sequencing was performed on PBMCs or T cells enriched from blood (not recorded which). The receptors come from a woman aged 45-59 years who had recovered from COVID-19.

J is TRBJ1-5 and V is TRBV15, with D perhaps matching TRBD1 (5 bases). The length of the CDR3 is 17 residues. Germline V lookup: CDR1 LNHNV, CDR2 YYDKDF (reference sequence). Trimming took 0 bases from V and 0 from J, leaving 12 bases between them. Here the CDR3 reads CATSRETADNSNQPQHF. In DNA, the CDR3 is TGTGCCACCAGCAGAGAGACAGCTGATAATAGCAATCAGCCCCAGCATTTT.

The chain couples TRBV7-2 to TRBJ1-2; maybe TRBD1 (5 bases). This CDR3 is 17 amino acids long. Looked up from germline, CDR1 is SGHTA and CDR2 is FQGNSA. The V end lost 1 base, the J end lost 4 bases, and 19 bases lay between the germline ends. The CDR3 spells CASSLVFSGRYSYGYTF. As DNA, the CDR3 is TGTGCCAGCAGCTTAGTTTTTTCAGGGCGGTATAGCTATGGCTACACCTTC.

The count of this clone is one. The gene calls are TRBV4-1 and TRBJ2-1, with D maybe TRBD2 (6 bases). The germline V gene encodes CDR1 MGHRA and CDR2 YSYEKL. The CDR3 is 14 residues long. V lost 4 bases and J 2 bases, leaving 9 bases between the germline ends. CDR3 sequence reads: CASSRGGPYNEQFF. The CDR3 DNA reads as TGCGCCAGCAGCCGAGGAGGGCCCTACAATGAGCAGTTCTTC.

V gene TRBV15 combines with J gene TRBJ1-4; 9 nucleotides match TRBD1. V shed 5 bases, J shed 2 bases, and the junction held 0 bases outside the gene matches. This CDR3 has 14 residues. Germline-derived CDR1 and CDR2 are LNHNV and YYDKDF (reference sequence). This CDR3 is CATSGQGTNEKLFF. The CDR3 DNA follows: TGTGCCACCAGCGGACAGGGGACTAATGAAAAACTGTTTTTT. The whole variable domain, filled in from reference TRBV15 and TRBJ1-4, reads DAMVIQNPRYQVTQFGKPVTLSCSQTLNHNVMYWYQQKSSQAPKLLFHYYDKDFNNEADTPDNFQSRRPNTSFCFLDIRSPGLGDTAMYLCATSGQGTNEKLFFGSGTQLSVL.

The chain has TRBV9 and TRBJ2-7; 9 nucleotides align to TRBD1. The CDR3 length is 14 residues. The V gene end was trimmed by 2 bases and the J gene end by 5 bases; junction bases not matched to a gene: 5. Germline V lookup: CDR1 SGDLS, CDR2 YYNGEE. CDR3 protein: CASSVGQGTHEQYF. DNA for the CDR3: TGTGCCAGCAGCGTGGGACAGGGAACCCACGAGCAGTACTTC.

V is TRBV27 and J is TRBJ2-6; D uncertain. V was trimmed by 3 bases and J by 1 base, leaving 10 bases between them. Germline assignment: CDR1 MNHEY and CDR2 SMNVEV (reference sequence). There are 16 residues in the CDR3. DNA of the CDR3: TGTGCCAGCAGTTTTGTCGCGGCGTCTGGGGCCAACGTCCTGACTTTC. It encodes CASSFVAASGANVLTF. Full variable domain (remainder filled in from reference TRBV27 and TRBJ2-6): EAQVTQNPRYLITVTGKKLTVTCSQNMNHEYMSWYRQDPGLGLRQIYYSMNVEVTDKGDVPEGYKVSRKEKRNFPLILESPSPNQTSLYFCASSFVAASGANVLTFGAGSRLTVL.

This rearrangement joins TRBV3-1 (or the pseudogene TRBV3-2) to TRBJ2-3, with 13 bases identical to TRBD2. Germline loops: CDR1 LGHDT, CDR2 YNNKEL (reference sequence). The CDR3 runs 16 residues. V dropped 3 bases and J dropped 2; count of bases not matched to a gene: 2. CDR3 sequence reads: CASSQGLAGNTDTQYF. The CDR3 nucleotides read TGTGCCAGCAGCCAGGGACTAGCGGGAAACACAGATACGCAGTATTTT.

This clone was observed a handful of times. CDR3 residues: CATKQGWSDEAFF. Here the CDR3 DNA reads TGTGCCACCAAACAGGGGTGGTCGGATGAAGCTTTCTTT. The genes are TRBV19 and TRBJ1-1; 7 positions match TRBD1. CDR1 and CDR2 (germline): LNHDA, SQIVND (reference sequence). The V gene end was trimmed by 10 bases and the J gene end by 7 bases; junction bases not matched to a gene: 12. The CDR3 spans 13 residues.

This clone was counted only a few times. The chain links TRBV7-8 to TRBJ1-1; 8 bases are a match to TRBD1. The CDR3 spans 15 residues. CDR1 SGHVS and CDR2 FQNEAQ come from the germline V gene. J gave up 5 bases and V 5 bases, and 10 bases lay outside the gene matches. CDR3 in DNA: TGTGCCAGCAGCCCCCCCAACAGGGGGAGGACTGAAGCTTTCTTT. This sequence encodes CASSPPNRGRTEAFF.

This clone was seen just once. The CDR3 spells CASSWGGPDTQYF. Written as DNA, the CDR3 is TGTGCCAGCAGCTGGGGGGGTCCAGATACGCAGTATTTT. This chain connects TRBV7-3 to TRBJ2-3; TRBD2 matches at 7 bases. The CDR3 has 13 amino acids. Germline lookup yields CDR1 SGHTA and CDR2 FQGTGA. The junction had 2 bases not matched to a gene; V was cut back by 4 bases and J by 4 bases.

The CDR3 region is CASTIEGQSGNTIYF. CDR3 DNA: TGTGCCAGTACCATTGAGGGACAGTCTGGAAACACCATATATTTT. The gene calls are TRBV19 and TRBJ1-3; 7 bases agree with TRBD1. The germline CDR1 and CDR2 sequences are LNHDA and SQIVND (reference sequence). V trimming: 7 bases; J trimming: 1 base; junction bases outside the gene matches: 7. This CDR3 region has 15 residues. Full variable domain (outside the CDR3, taken from reference TRBV19 and TRBJ1-3): DGGITQSPKYLFRKEGQNVTLSCEQNLNHDAMYWYRQDPGQGLRLIYYSQIVNDFQKGDIAEGYSVSREKKESFPLTVTSAQKNPTAFYLCASTIEGQSGNTIYFGEGSWLTVV.

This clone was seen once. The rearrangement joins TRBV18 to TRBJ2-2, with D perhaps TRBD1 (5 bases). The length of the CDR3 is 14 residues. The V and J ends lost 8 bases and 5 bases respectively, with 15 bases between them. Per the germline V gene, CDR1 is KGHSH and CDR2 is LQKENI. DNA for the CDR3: TGTGCCAGCCATCGGCAGGGAAAGACCGGGGAGCTGTTTTTT. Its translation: CASHRQGKTGELFF.

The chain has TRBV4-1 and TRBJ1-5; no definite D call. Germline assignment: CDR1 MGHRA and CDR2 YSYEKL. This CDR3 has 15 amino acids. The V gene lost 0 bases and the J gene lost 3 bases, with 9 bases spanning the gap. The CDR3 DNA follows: TGCGCCAGCAGCCAAGATCCACAGTACAATCAGCCCCAGCATTTT. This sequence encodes CASSQDPQYNQPQHF.

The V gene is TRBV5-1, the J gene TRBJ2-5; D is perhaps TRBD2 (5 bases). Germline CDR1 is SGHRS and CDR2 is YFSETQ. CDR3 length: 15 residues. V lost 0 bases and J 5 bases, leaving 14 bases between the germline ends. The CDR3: CASSLAAQGGETQYF. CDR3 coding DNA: TGCGCCAGCAGCTTGGCGGCGCAAGGCGGGGAGACCCAGTACTTC.

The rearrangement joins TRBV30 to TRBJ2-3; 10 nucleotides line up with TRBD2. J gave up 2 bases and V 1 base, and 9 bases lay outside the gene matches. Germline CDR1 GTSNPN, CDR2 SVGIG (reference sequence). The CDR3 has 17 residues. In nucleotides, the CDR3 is TGTGCCTGGAGTGCGGGGAAAACTAGCGGGGTCACAGATACGCAGTATTTT. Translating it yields CAWSAGKTSGVTDTQYF.

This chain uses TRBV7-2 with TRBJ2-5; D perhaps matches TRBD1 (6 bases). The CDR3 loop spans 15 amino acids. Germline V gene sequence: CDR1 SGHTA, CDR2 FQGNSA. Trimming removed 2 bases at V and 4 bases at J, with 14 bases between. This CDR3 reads CASSLLGGAGETQYF. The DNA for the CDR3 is TGTGCCAGCAGCTTACTAGGGGGTGCGGGAGAGACCCAGTACTTC.

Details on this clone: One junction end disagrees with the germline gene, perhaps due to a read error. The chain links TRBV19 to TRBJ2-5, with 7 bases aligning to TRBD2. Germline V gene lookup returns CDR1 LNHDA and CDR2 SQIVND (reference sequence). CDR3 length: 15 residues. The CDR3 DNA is TGTGCCAGTAGCTCCTCAGCGGGGTCCCAAAAGACCCAGTACTTC. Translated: CASSSSAGSQKTQYF.

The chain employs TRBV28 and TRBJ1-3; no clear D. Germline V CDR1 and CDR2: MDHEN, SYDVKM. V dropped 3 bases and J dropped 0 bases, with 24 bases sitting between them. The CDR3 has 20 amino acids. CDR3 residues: CASSLIGRSNMLNSGNTIYF. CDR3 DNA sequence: TGTGCCAGCAGTTTGATCGGGAGGTCAAACATGCTAAACTCTGGAAACACCATATATTTT.

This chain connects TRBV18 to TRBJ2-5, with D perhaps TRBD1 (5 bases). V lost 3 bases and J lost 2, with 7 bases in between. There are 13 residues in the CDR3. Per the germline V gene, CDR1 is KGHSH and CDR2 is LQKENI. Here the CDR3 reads CASSPSGQETQYF. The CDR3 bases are TGTGCCAGCTCACCCTCAGGGCAAGAGACCCAGTACTTC.

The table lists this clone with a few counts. As DNA, the CDR3 is TGCGCCAGCAGCCGAGGGACTAGCGAAGAAGAGACCCAGTACTTC. Residues: CASSRGTSEEETQYF. V and J are TRBV5-1 and TRBJ2-5; TRBD2 agrees at 10 bases. J was trimmed by 3 bases and V by 4 bases; bases with no gene match: 6. CDR1 and CDR2 from the germline V gene are SGHRS and YFSETQ. This CDR3 spans 15 amino acids.

The CDR3, as DNA: TGTGCCACCGAAAGCGGGGCTTACACCGGGGAGCTGTTTTTT. The encoded protein is CATESGAYTGELFF. The chain links TRBV24-1 to TRBJ2-2, with 7 nucleotides matching TRBD2. The V segment lost 9 bases and the J segment 3 bases; nucleotides outside the gene matches: 6. Germline-derived CDR1 and CDR2 are KGHDR and SFDVKD. The CDR3 is 14 amino acids.

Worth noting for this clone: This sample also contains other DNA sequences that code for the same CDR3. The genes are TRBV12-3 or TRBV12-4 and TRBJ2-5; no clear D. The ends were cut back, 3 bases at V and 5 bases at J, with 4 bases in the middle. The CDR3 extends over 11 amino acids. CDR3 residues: CASSFEETQYF. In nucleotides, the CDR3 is TGTGCCAGCAGTTTCGAGGAGACCCAGTACTTC.

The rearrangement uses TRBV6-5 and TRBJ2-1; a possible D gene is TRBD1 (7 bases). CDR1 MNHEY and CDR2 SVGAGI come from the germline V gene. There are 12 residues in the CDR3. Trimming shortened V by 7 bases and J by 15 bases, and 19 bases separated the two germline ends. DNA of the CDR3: TGTGCCAGCAACCTCCCAGACAGGGAGGTGTTCTTC. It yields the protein CASNLPDREVFF.

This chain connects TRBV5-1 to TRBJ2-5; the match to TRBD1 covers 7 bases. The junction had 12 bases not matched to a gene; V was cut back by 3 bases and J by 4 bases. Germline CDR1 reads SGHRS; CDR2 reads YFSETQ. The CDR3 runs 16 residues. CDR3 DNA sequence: TGCGCCAGCAGCTCAATTCTGGACAGGTTGGGAGAGACCCAGTACTTC. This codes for CASSSILDRLGETQYF.

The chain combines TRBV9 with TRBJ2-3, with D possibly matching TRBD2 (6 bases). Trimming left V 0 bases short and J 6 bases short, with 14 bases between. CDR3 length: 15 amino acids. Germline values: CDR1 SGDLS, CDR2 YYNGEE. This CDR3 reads CASSVGGGTLDTQYF. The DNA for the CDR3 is TGTGCCAGCAGCGTAGGGGGCGGGACTCTGGATACGCAGTATTTT. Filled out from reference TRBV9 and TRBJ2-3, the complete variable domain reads DSGVTQTPKHLITATGQRVTLRCSPRSGDLSVYWYQQSLDQGLQFLIQYYNGEERAKGNILERFSAQQFPDLHSELNLSSLELGDSALYFCASSVGGGTLDTQYFGPGTRLTVL.

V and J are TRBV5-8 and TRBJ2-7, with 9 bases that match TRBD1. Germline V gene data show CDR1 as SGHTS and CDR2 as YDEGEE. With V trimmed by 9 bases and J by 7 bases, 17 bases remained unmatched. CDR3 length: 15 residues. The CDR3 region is CATKQTGTGWGEQYF. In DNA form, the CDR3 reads TGTGCCACAAAGCAAACCGGGACAGGGTGGGGAGAGCAGTACTTC.

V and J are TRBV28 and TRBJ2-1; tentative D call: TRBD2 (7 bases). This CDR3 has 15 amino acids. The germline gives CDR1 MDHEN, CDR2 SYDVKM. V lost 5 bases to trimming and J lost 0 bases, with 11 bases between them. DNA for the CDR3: TGTGCCAGCAGTCAGAGGGGGGGCTCCTACAATGAGCAGTTCTTC. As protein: CASSQRGGSYNEQFF. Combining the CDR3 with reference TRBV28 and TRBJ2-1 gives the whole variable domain DVKVTQSSRYLVKRTGEKVFLECVQDMDHENMFWYRQDPGLGLRLIYFSYDVKMKEKGDIPEGYSVSREKKERFSLILESASTNQTSMYLCASSQRGGSYNEQFFGPGTRLTVL.